Presented here are 26 T cell receptor beta chains from one specimen sequenced in a study of regulatory T cells in long-lasting Graves disease. Time point of the sample: persistent/refractory GD, antithyroid drugs over 5 years with positive TRAb. PBMC-derived RNA was used for the TCR library. Both iRepertoire HTBI primers and Arm-PCR of CDR3 regions were used to build the TCR beta libraries. TCRdb used MiXCR to reprocess the multiplex PCR reads, holding one entry per CDR3 protein. The table shows 360,000 or so distinct CDR3 sequences, with roughly 24% occurring only once. Specimen: peripheral blood mononuclear cells (PBMCs), collected when the disease was refractory, from a patient treated with antithyroid drugs. The source of these receptors is a woman between 40 and 50 years old with Graves disease.

A few counts support this clonotype. This sequence joins TRBV7-8 and TRBJ2-2; 8 nucleotides align to TRBD1. The CDR3 spans 15 residues. CDR1 is SGHVS, CDR2 FQNEAQ, per germline. V trimming: 5 bases; J trimming: 2 bases; junction bases outside the gene matches: 4. DNA for the CDR3: TGTGCCAGCAGCCGACAGGGGCAAAACACCGGGGAGCTGTTTTTT. Protein: CASSRQGQNTGELFF.

This clonotype has a handful of counts. The chain has TRBV20-1 and TRBJ1-1, with D possibly being TRBD1 (5 bases). V lost 6 bases, J lost 11 bases, and 13 bases lay in between. The CDR3 totals 10 residues. The germline CDR1 and CDR2 sequences are DFQATT and SNEGSKA (reference sequence). For the CDR3, the DNA is TGCAGTGCGGGGGGTATCAAGGCTTTCTTT. It is translated as CSAGGIKAFF.

This clonotype was counted only a few times. The germline gene is not matched at one end of the junction; a read error may be the cause. V usage is TRBV11-2 and J usage is TRBJ2-7; no reliable D call. The CDR3 extends over 14 amino acids. Germline V gene data show CDR1 as SGHAT and CDR2 as FQNNGV. CDR3 coding DNA: TGTGCCGGCAGCTCTTGGTCAGACCACTACGAGCAGTACTTC. The encoded protein is CAGSSWSDHYEQYF.

This chain joins TRBV7-9 and TRBJ1-4, with D possibly being TRBD1 (5 bases). The CDR3 consists of 14 residues. In germline, CDR1 is SEHNR, CDR2 FQNEAQ (reference sequence). The V and J ends lost 5 bases and 2 bases respectively, with 9 bases between them. CDR3 nucleotide sequence: TGTGCCAGCAGCATGGGGCAGACTAATGAAAAACTGTTTTTT. Translating gives CASSMGQTNEKLFF.

This clonotype was counted only a few times. The rearrangement joins TRBV7-9 to TRBJ2-3, with 11 bases that match TRBD2. CDR3 length: 14 residues. V trimming: 4 bases; J trimming: 6 bases; junction bases outside the gene matches: 3. The germline V gene encodes CDR1 SEHNR and CDR2 FQNEAQ (reference sequence). The CDR3: CASSSRTSGDTQYF. Here the CDR3 DNA reads TGTGCCAGCAGCTCTCGGACTAGCGGGGATACGCAGTATTTT.

V and J are TRBV5-5 and TRBJ2-7; D remains unclear. V gave up 3 bases and J gave up 3 bases, with 16 bases separating them. Looked up from germline, CDR1 is SGHKS and CDR2 is YYEKEE (reference sequence). The CDR3 covers 15 residues. The DNA for the CDR3 is TGTGCCAGCAGCTCGACCTTAAGACATCTCTACGAGCAGTACTTC. It codes for CASSSTLRHLYEQYF.

The rearrangement uses TRBV27 and TRBJ1-1; 11 bases fit TRBD1. The CDR3 totals 15 residues. The J segment lost 4 bases and the V segment lost 2 bases, leaving 3 bases of the junction unmatched. Per germline, CDR1 MNHEY and CDR2 SMNVEV (reference sequence). The CDR3 sequence is CASSLGGTGGTEAFF. DNA for the CDR3: TGTGCCAGCAGTTTAGGTGGGACAGGGGGCACTGAAGCTTTCTTT.

This chain uses TRBV28 with TRBJ1-6; D unclear. V gave up 4 bases and J gave up 0 bases, with 16 bases separating them. This CDR3 has 18 amino acids. Per germline, CDR1 MDHEN and CDR2 SYDVKM. CDR3 region: CASSSILGSPSYNSPLHF. CDR3 bases: TGTGCCAGCAGTTCCATATTGGGGTCGCCCTCCTATAATTCACCCCTCCACTTT. Using reference TRBV28 and TRBJ1-6 for the parts outside the CDR3, the full variable domain is DVKVTQSSRYLVKRTGEKVFLECVQDMDHENMFWYRQDPGLGLRLIYFSYDVKMKEKGDIPEGYSVSREKKERFSLILESASTNQTSMYLCASSSILGSPSYNSPLHFGNGTRLTVT.

This rearrangement joins TRBV5-5 to TRBJ2-3, with a tentative D call TRBD1 (5 bases). Germline V lookup: CDR1 SGHKS, CDR2 YYEKEE (reference sequence). V lost 4 bases, J lost 2 bases, and 11 bases lay in between. CDR3 length: 14 residues. CDR3 nucleotide sequence: TGTGCCAGCAGCAAGACAGCCGCCACAGATACGCAGTATTTT. It translates to CASSKTAATDTQYF.

The V gene is TRBV14, the J gene TRBJ2-5, with 8 bases identical to TRBD2. V lost 6 bases and J lost 0; bases outside the gene matches: 6. The CDR3 is 15 residues long. Germline CDR1 and CDR2: SGHDN and FVKESK. CDR3: CASRARLAHQETQYF. In DNA, the CDR3 is TGTGCCAGCAGGGCTCGACTAGCGCACCAAGAGACCCAGTACTTC.

The chain uses TRBV3-1 and TRBJ2-7; 10 bases align to TRBD2. V lost 4 bases to trimming and J lost 2 bases; unmatched junction nucleotides: 5. The CDR3 sequence is 15 residues long. The germline V gene has CDR1 LGHDT and CDR2 YNNKEL (reference sequence). This CDR3 reads CASSPTSGSPYEQYF. The CDR3 nucleotides are TGTGCCAGCAGCCCGACTAGCGGGTCCCCCTACGAGCAGTACTTC.

This clonotype was recorded at least ten times. The CDR3 spells CASSGTGKGTLKVFF. The CDR3 DNA follows: TGTGCCAGCAGCGGGACAGGGAAGGGAACACTGAAAGTTTTCTTT. The chain links TRBV28 to TRBJ1-1; 9 bases agree with TRBD1. Trimming took 6 bases from V and 13 from J; bases not matched to a gene: 18. The germline gives CDR1 MDHEN, CDR2 SYDVKM. The CDR3 loop spans 15 amino acids. The whole variable domain, filled in from reference TRBV28 and TRBJ1-1, reads DVKVTQSSRYLVKRTGEKVFLECVQDMDHENMFWYRQDPGLGLRLIYFSYDVKMKEKGDIPEGYSVSREKKERFSLILESASTNQTSMYLCASSGTGKGTLKVFFGQGTRLTVV.

On this clonotype: With a much larger clone just one base away, this may be a read error. The rearrangement links TRBV2 to TRBJ1-2; D call uncertain. CDR1 is SNHLY, CDR2 FYNNEI, per germline. This CDR3 has 13 amino acids. V was pared by 3 bases and J by 8 bases, with 13 bases between. CDR3 region: CASSEFTEGGYTF. The DNA of the CDR3 is TGTGCCAGCAGTGAGTTCACAGAGGGCGGCTACACCTTC.

This clonotype was detected many times. The gene calls are TRBV28 and TRBJ2-7; TRBD2 matches 9 bases. CDR1 is MDHEN and CDR2 is SYDVKM in the germline V gene. V was pared by 5 bases and J by 6 bases, with 8 bases of the junction left unmatched. The CDR3 extends over 14 amino acids. CDR3 sequence: CASSLGTSPGEQYF. DNA of the CDR3: TGTGCCAGCAGTCTCGGGACTAGCCCCGGCGAGCAGTACTTC.

The chain employs TRBV20-1 and TRBJ2-4; D ambiguous. This CDR3 has 12 amino acids. Germline CDR1 and CDR2: DFQATT and SNEGSKA (reference sequence). The CDR3: CSALGPKNIQYF. Here the CDR3 DNA reads TGCAGCGCGCTCGGCCCCAAAAACATTCAGTACTTC.

The rearrangement links TRBV7-2 to TRBJ2-2; 9 nucleotides match TRBD2. The junction had 7 bases not matched to a gene; V was cut back by 3 bases and J by 2 bases. CDR1 and CDR2 from the germline V gene are SGHTA and FQGNSA. The CDR3 extends over 17 amino acids. The CDR3 loop is CASSFRLAGLNTGELFF. DNA for the CDR3: TGTGCCAGCAGCTTTCGGCTAGCGGGACTTAACACCGGGGAGCTGTTTTTT.

V gene TRBV7-9 combines with J gene TRBJ1-1; no clear D. CDR1 and CDR2 (germline): SEHNR, FQNEAQ (reference sequence). Between the trimmed V and J ends, which lost 2 bases and 7 bases, there was a span of 11 bases. The CDR3 is 13 residues long. CDR3 sequence reads: CASSLLLDGEAFF. The CDR3 nucleotides are TGTGCCAGCAGCTTACTATTGGACGGTGAAGCTTTCTTT.

The V gene is TRBV28, the J gene TRBJ2-7, with unresolved D. Germline CDR1 is MDHEN and CDR2 is SYDVKM. Trimming cost V 1 base and J 4 bases, with 11 bases left between them. The CDR3 has 14 residues. The CDR3 reads CASSLYQVSYEQYF. CDR3 coding DNA: TGTGCCAGCAGTTTATATCAGGTTTCTTACGAGCAGTACTTC.

The rearrangement joins TRBV12-3 or TRBV12-4 to TRBJ2-1, with a tentative D call TRBD2 (5 bases). V lost 2 bases to trimming and J lost 3 bases, with 11 bases between them. This CDR3 has 15 amino acids. The CDR3 spells CASSLRQEVYNEQFF. In nucleotides, the CDR3 is TGTGCCAGCAGTTTACGTCAGGAGGTCTACAATGAGCAGTTCTTC.

The rearrangement links TRBV19 to TRBJ2-2; D is ambiguous. CDR3 length: 11 residues. Germline V gene sequence: CDR1 LNHDA, CDR2 SQIVND (reference sequence). V lost 6 bases to trimming and J lost 6 bases, with 5 bases between them. CDR3 sequence: CASRSPGELFF. The CDR3 DNA reads as TGTGCCAGTAGAAGCCCCGGGGAGCTGTTTTTT.

This clonotype was detected ten times or more. The gene calls are TRBV6-1 and TRBJ2-2, with no clear D. V dropped 8 bases and J dropped 1 base, with 20 bases sitting between them. The germline V gene encodes CDR1 MNHNS and CDR2 SASEGT. This CDR3 region has 17 residues. The CDR3 region is CASFSLFRSQNTGELFF. The CDR3 nucleotides are TGTGCCAGCTTTTCCCTCTTCCGGTCCCAGAACACCGGGGAGCTGTTTTTT.

The V call is TRBV11-2, the J call TRBJ2-1, with 7 bases identical to TRBD2. V lost 4 bases and J lost 7; bases outside the gene matches: 19. The CDR3 is 18 residues long. CDR1 is SGHAT, CDR2 FQNNGV, per germline. This chain's CDR3 is CASSSGGGRLAGSNEQFF. The CDR3 nucleotides are TGTGCCAGCAGCTCGGGGGGAGGGCGACTAGCAGGATCTAATGAGCAGTTCTTC.

This clonotype was detected only a few times. A much larger clone differs from this one at a single base, so this may be a read error. V usage is TRBV2 and J usage is TRBJ2-7; 7 bases match TRBD2. Germline values: CDR1 SNHLY, CDR2 FYNNEI. The CDR3 spans 14 residues. V gave up 3 bases and J gave up 9 bases; unmatched junction bases: 11. CDR3 bases: TGTGCCAGCAGTGACGGGGCGGGAGTGGATGGGCAGTACTTC. Encoded protein: CASSDGAGVDGQYF.

This clonotype was detected many times. The chain links TRBV12-3 or TRBV12-4 to TRBJ2-2; 14 bases are shared with TRBD2. With V trimmed by 3 bases and J by 4 bases, 10 bases remained unmatched. The CDR3 extends over 19 amino acids. CDR3 sequence (DNA): TGTGCCAGCAGTTTGGGAGGGGGACTAGCGGGAGTCGGCACCGGGGAGCTGTTTTTT. Translating it yields CASSLGGGLAGVGTGELFF.

This clonotype occurred many times. For the CDR3, the DNA is TGTGCCAGCAGCCCCTTGGAGGGGAGGAGCTCCTACGAGCAGTACTTC. It is translated as CASSPLEGRSSYEQYF. V and J are TRBV28 and TRBJ2-7, with TRBD2 as a possible D gene (6 bases). Germline CDR1 MDHEN, CDR2 SYDVKM. This CDR3 region has 16 residues. Trimming removed 6 bases from V and 0 bases from J, with 18 bases in between.

The V call is TRBV3-1, the J call TRBJ2-7, with D unresolved. The CDR3 loop spans 15 amino acids. Germline V gene lookup returns CDR1 LGHDT and CDR2 YNNKEL (reference sequence). Trimming cost V 0 bases and J 6 bases, with 15 bases left between them. The CDR3 DNA reads as TGTGCCAGCAGCCAAGATGGTGATGGGGTAGGCGAGCAGTACTTC. It is translated as CASSQDGDGVGEQYF.